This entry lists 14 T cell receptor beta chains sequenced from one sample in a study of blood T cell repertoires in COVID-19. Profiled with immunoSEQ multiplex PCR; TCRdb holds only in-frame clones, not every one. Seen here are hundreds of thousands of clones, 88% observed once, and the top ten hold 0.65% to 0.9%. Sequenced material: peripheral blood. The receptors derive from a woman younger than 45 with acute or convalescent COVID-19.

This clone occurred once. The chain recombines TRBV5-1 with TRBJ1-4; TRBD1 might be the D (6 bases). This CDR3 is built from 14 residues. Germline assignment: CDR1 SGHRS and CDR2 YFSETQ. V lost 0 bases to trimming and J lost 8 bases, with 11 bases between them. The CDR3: CASSLGEGEEKLFF. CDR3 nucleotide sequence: TGCGCCAGCAGCTTGGGGGAGGGGGAAGAAAAACTGTTTTTT.

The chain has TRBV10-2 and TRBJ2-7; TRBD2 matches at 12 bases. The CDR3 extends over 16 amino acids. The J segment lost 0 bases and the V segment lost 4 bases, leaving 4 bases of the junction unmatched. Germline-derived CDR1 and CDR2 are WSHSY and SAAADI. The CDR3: CASSGLAGDISYEQYF. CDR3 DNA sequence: TGCGCCAGCAGTGGACTAGCGGGAGATATCTCCTACGAGCAGTACTTC.

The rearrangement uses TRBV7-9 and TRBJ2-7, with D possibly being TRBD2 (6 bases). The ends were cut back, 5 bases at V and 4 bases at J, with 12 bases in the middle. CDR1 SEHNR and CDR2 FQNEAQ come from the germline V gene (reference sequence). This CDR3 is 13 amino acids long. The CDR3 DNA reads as TGTGCCAGCAGCCTGGCTAGCGTATACGAGCAGTACTTC. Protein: CASSLASVYEQYF. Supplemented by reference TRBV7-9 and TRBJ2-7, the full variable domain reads DTGVSQNPRHKITKRGQNVTFRCDPISEHNRLYWYRQTLGQGPEFLTYFQNEAQLEKSRLLSDRFSAERPKGSFSTLEIQRTEQGDSAMYLCASSLASVYEQYFGPGTRLTVT.

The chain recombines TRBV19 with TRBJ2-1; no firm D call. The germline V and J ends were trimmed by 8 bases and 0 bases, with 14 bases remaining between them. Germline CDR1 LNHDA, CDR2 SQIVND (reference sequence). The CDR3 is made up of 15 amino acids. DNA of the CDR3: TGTGCCAGTCGCACTTTGTACAGCTCCTACAATGAGCAGTTCTTC. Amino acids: CASRTLYSSYNEQFF. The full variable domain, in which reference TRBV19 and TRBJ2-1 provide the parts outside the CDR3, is DGGITQSPKYLFRKEGQNVTLSCEQNLNHDAMYWYRQDPGQGLRLIYYSQIVNDFQKGDIAEGYSVSREKKESFPLTVTSAQKNPTAFYLCASRTLYSSYNEQFFGPGTRLTVL.

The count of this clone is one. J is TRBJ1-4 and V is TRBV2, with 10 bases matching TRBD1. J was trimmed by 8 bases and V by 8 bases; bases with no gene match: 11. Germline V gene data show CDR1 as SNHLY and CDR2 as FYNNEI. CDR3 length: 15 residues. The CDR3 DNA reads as TGTGCCAGCGGGGAAGACAGGGGGCCGGCGGAAAAACTGTTTTTT. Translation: CASGEDRGPAEKLFF.

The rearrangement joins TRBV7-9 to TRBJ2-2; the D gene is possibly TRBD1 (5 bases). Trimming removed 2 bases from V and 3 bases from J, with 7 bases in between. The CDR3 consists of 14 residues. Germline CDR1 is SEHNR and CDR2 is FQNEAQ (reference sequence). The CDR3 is CASSLQGDTGELFF. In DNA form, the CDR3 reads TGTGCCAGCAGCTTACAAGGGGACACCGGGGAGCTGTTTTTT.

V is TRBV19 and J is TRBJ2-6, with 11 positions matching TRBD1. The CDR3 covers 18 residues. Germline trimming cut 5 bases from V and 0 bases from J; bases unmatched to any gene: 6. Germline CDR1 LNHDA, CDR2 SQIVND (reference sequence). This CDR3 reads CASSAAGTGGSGANVLTF. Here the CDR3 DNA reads TGTGCCAGTAGTGCAGCCGGGACAGGGGGCTCTGGGGCCAACGTCCTGACTTTC.

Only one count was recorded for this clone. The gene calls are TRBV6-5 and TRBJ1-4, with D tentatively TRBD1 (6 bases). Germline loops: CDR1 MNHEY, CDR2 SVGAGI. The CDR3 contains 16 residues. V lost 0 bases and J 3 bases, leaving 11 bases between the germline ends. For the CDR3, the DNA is TGTGCCAGCAGTTACTCTATCGGACAGTCTAATGAAAAACTGTTTTTT. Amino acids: CASSYSIGQSNEKLFF.

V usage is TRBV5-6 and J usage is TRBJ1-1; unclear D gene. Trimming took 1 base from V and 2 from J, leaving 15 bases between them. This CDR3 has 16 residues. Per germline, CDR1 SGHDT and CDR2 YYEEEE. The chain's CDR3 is CASSLLPRHDNTEAFF. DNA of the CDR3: TGTGCCAGCAGCTTGTTACCCCGACACGACAACACTGAAGCTTTCTTT.

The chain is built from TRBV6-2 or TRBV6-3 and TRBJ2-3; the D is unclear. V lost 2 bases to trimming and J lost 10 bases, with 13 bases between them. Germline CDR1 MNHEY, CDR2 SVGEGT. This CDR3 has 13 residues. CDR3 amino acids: CASSYTSNPAQYF. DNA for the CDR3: TGTGCCAGCAGTTACACGTCCAACCCGGCGCAGTATTTT.

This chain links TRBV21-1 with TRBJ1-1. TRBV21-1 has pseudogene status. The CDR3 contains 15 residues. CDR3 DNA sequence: TGTGCCAGCAGCAAAGCGCGTATGATGAACACTGAAGCTTTCTTT. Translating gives CASSKARMMNTEAFF.

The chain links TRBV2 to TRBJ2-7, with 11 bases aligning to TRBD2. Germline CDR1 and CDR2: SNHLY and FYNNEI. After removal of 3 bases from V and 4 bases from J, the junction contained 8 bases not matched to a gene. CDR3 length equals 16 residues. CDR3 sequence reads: CASSDLLTSGKYEQYF. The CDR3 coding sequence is TGTGCCAGCAGTGATCTCTTGACTAGCGGGAAGTACGAGCAGTACTTC.

The DNA for the CDR3 is TGTGCCAGCAGCTTAGGTACAGGCCGCACAGATACGCAGTATTTT. Translated, it gives CASSLGTGRTDTQYF. The chain joins TRBV11-3 to TRBJ2-3, with TRBD1 as a possible D gene (5 bases). The V and J ends lost 1 base and 1 base respectively, with 9 bases between them. Germline V gene lookup returns CDR1 SGHNT and CDR2 YENEEA. The CDR3 covers 15 residues.

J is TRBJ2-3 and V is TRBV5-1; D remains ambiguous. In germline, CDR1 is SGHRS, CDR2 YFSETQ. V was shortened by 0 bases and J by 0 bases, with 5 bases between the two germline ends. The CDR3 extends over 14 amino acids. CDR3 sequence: CASSLGLSTDTQYF. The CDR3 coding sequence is TGCGCCAGCAGCTTGGGTCTTAGCACAGATACGCAGTATTTT. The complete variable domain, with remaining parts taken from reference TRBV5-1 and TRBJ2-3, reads KAGVTQTPRYLIKTRGQQVTLSCSPISGHRSVSWYQQTPGQGLQFLFEYFSETQRNKGNFPGRFSGRQFSNSRSEMNVSTLELGDSALYLCASSLGLSTDTQYFGPGTRLTVL.